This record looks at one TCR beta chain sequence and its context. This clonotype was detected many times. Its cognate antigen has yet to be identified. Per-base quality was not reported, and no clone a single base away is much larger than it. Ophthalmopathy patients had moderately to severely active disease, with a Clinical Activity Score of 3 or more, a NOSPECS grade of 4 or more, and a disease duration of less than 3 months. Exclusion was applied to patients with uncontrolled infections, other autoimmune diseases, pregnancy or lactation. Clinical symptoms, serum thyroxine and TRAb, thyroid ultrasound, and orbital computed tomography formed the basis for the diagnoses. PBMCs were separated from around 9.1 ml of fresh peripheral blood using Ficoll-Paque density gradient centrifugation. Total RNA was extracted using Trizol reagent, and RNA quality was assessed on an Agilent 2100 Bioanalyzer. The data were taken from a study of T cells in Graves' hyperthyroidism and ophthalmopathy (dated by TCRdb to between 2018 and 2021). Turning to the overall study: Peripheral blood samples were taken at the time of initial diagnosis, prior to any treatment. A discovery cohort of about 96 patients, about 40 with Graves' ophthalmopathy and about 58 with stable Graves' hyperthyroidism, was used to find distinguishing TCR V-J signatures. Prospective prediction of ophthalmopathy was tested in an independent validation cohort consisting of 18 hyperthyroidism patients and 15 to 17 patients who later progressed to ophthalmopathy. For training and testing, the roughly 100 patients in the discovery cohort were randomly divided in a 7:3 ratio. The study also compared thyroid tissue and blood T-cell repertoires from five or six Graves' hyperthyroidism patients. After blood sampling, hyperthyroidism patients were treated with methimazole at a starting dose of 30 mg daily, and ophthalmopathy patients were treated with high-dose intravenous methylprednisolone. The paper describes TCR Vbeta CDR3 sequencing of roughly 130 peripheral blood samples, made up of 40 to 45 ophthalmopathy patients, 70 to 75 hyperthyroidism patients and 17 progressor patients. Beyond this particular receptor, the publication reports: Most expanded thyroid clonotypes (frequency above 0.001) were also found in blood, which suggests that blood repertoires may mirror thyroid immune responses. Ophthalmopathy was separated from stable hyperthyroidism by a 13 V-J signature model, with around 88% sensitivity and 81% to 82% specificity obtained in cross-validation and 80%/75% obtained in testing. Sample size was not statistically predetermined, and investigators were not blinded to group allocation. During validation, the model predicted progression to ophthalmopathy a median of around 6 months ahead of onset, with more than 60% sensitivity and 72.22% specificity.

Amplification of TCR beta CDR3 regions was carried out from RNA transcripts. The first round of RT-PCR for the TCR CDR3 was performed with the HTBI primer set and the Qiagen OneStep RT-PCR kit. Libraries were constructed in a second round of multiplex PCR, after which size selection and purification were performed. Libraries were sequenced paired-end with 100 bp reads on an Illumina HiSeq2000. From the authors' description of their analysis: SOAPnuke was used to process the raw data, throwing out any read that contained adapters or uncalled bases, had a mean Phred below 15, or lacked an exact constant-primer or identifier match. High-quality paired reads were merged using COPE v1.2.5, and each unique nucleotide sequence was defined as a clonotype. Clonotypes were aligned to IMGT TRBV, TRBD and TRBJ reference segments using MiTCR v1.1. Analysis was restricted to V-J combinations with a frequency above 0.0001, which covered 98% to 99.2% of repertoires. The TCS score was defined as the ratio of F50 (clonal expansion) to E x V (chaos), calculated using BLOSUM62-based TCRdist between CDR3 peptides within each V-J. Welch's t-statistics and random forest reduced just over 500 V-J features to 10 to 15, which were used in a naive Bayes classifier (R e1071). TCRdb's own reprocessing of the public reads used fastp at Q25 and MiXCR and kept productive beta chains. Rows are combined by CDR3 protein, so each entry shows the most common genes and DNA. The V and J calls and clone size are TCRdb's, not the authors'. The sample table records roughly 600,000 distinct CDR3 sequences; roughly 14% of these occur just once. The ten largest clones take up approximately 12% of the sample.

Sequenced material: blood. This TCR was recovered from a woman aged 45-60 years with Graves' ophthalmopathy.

The nucleotide sequence reads as follows: TGCAGTGCGTACAGGGGATCGGAGACCCAGTACTTC. Its protein is CSAYRGSETQYF. The rearrangement joined TRBV20-1 to TRBJ2-5, with TRBD1 matching 7 junction bases. Ends trimmed: V by 6 bases, J by 5 bases; bases unmatched to a gene: 6. The CDR3 starts with the cysteine, ends with the phenylalanine, and has 12 residues. The retained sequence is limited to the CDR3, 36 bases, with the frame set at the first base. The CDR1 and CDR2 encoded by the germline V gene (reference sequence) are DFQATT and SNEGSKA.